This T cell receptor beta chain was captured by sequencing in a study of CXCR3-negative and CXCR3-positive naive CD8 T cells. Study conclusions and caveats: Naive CXCR3-positive cells had TRB CDR3s more hydrophobic than those of CXCR3-negative naive cells. Memory, not naive, CXCR3-negative and CXCR3-positive cells differed in TRBV-TRBJ usage. Much lower diversity was found in memory CD8+ cells, while both naive subsets had comparably high diversity.

As to this clonotype: Its target is not known.

Preparation of TRB cDNA libraries relied on 5' RACE carrying UMI labels. TCRdb re-called the 5' RACE reads, yielding one record per CDR3 amino acid sequence without DNA. The sample shows over 100,000 distinct CDR3 sequences, and approximately 0.3% sits with its ten largest clones. The length of the CDR3 is 14 residues. The germline V gene encodes CDR1 SGHRS and CDR2 YFSETQ. The sequencing sample was made of naive CXCR3- CD8+ T cells from blood. Subset: CD45RO-CCR7+CD27+CD95- naive CD8+ T cells lacking CXCR3 (TNR3-). The clonotype comes from a human donor in good health. Some clones in this sample may be carry-over from other donors' samples. V is TRBV5-1 and J is TRBJ2-1; without DNA, the TCRdb call of TRBD2 cannot be checked. The CDR3 spells CASSITDSDNEQFF.